This TCR beta chain was sequenced for a study of T cells after yellow fever vaccination. The CDR3 consists of 14 residues. Per the germline V gene, CDR1 is SGHRS and CDR2 is YFSETQ. With V trimmed by 5 bases and J by 5 bases, 9 bases remained unmatched. This clonotype was seen ten or more times. Using its own MiXCR run on the 5' RACE reads, TCRdb lists one record per CDR3 protein. The sample has about 58,000 distinct CDR3 sequences, approximately 6.9% seen once. The clonotype originates from a man aged 18 to 30 who received the YFV17D yellow fever vaccine. The sequences come from CD8+ T cells sorted from PBMCs, collected on the day of the first yellow fever vaccination. The rearrangement uses TRBV5-1 and TRBJ2-5; 7 nucleotides line up with TRBD1. In nucleotides, the CDR3 is TGCGCCAGCAGGGATAGACAGGGACGGGAGACCCAGTACTTC. Translating it yields CASRDRQGRETQYF.